This TCR beta chain came from a study of molecular identifiers for immune sequencing clone quantification. This clonotype was seen a few times. TCRdb processed the PCR reads anew with MiXCR; each CDR3 protein has one entry. The sample gives more than 50,000 distinct CDR3 sequences, 19% of which show up once; 1.4% is in the top ten. In germline, CDR1 is SEHNR, CDR2 FQNEAQ (reference sequence). Trimming pared 1 base from V and 6 bases from J, leaving 7 bases between. CDR3 size: 12 residues. V and J are TRBV7-9 and TRBJ2-7, with D unclear. The specimen sequenced was naive CD8+ T cells from blood, with Jurkat cell RNA spiked in. Stated subset: FACS-sorted CD8+CD4-CCR7+CD45RA+ naive T cells. The clonotype comes from a human donor in good health. Some libraries in this study had Jurkat cell RNA spiked in. The CDR3 region has the DNA TGTGCCAGCAGCTTAGTCTCTCTCGAGCAGTACTTC. Its translation: CASSLVSLEQYF.